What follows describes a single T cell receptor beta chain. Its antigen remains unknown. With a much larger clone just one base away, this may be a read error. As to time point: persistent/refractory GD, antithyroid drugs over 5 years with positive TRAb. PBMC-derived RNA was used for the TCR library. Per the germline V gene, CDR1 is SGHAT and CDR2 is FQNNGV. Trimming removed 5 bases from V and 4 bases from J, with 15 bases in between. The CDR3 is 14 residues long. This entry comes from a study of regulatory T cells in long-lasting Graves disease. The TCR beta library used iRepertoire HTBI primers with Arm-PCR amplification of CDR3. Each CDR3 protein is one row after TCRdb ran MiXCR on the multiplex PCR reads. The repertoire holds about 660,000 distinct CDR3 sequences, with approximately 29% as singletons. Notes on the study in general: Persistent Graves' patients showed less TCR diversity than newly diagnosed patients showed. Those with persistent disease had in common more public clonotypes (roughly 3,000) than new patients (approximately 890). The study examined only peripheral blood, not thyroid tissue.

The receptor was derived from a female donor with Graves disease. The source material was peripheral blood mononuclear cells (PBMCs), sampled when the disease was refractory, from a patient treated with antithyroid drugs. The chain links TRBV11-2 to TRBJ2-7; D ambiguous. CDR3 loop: CASSLSDPDYEQYF. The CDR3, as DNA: TGTGCCAGCAGCCTCAGTGATCCCGATTACGAGCAGTACTTC.